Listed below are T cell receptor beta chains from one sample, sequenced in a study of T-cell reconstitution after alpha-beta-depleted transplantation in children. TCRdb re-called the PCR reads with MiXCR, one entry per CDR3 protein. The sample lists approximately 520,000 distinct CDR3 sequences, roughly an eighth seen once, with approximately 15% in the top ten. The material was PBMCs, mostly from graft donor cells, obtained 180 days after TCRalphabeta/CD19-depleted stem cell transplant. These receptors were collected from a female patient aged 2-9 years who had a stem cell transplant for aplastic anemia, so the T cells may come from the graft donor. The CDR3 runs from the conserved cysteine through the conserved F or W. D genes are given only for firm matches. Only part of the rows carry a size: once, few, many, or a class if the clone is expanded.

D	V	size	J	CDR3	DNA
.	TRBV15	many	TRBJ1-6	CATSRDQQGDSPLHF	TGTGCCACCAGCAGAGATCAACAGGGCGATTCACCCCTCCACTTT
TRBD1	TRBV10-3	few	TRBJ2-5	CAIAGTGPLETQYF	TGTGCCATCGCCGGGACAGGGCCTTTGGAGACCCAGTACTTC
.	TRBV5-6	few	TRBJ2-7	CASSLFSWVGGSRREQYF	TGTGCCAGCAGCTTGTTCAGCTGGGTTGGCGGCAGCCGTCGAGAGCAGTACTTC
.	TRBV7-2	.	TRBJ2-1	CASSLGYYNEQFF	TGTGCCAGCAGCTTAGGATATTACAATGAGCAGTTCTTC
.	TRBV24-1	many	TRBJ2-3	CATSGTKGADTQYF	TGTGCCACCAGCGGGACCAAGGGGGCAGATACGCAGTATTTT
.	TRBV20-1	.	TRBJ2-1	CSARDAGPSHEQFF	TGCAGTGCTAGAGATGCCGGCCCCTCCCACGAGCAGTTCTTC
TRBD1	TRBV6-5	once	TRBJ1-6	CASSYTRTGGNSPLHF	TGTGCCAGCAGTTACACACGGACAGGGGGAAATTCACCCCTCCACTTT
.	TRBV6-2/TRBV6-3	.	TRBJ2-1	CASSPTAYNEQFF	TGTGCCAGCAGTCCGACAGCCTACAATGAGCAGTTCTTC
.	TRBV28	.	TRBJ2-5	CASSFIETQYF	TGTGCCAGCAGTTTCATAGAGACCCAGTACTTC
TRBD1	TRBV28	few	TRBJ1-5	CASSSFNPGTGVPPQHF	TGTGCCAGCAGTTCGTTTAACCCCGGGACAGGGGTACCGCCCCAGCATTTT
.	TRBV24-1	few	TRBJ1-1	CATSDSPGQGNTEAFF	TGTGCCACCAGTGATTCCCCGGGCCAGGGGAACACTGAAGCTTTCTTT
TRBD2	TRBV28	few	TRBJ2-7	CASSFLAGVYEQYF	TGTGCCAGCAGTTTTCTAGCGGGAGTCTACGAGCAGTACTTC
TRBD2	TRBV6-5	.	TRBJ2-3	CASSYQRLAGTDTQYF	TGTGCCAGCAGTTACCAGAGACTAGCTGGCACAGATACGCAGTATTTT
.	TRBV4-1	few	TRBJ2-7	CASSQPPYEQYF	TGCGCCAGCAGCCAACCCCCCTACGAGCAGTACTTC
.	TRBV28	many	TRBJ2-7	CASTTGRYEQYF	TGTGCCAGCACGACAGGCCGCTACGAGCAGTACTTC
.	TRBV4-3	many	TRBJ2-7	CASSPNPGTVYEQYF	TGCGCCAGCAGCCCCAATCCAGGGACCGTCTACGAGCAGTACTTC
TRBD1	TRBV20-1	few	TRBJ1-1	CSARDSGAHRGHFMNTEAFF	TGCAGTGCTAGAGATTCGGGGGCCCACAGGGGCCACTTCATGAACACTGAAGCTTTCTTT
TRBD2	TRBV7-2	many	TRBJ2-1	CASSFEGSSGFYNEQFF	TGTGCCAGCAGCTTCGAGGGGAGTAGCGGGTTCTACAATGAGCAGTTCTTC
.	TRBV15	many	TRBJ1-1	CATSRDIGGTEAFF	TGTGCCACCAGCAGAGATATAGGCGGCACTGAAGCTTTCTTT
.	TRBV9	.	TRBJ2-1	CASSVCRLGGEQFF	TGTGCCAGCAGCGTATGTCGGTTGGGGGGTGAGCAGTTCTTT
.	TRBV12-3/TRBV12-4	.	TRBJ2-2	CASSPLGSTVSGELFF	TGTGCCAGCAGTCCTCTAGGATCTACCGTGTCGGGGGAGCTGTTTTTT
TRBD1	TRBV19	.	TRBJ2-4	CASSRDRSHPIAKNIQYF	TGTGCCAGTAGCCGGGACAGGAGCCATCCGATAGCCAAAAACATTCAGTACTTC
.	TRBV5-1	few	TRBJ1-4	CASSLANPSGFGEKLFF	TGCGCCAGCAGCTTGGCCAACCCCTCGGGGTTCGGGGAAAAACTGTTTTTT
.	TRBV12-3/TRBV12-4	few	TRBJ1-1	CASRYTEAFF	TGTGCCAGCAGGTACACTGAAGCTTTCTTT
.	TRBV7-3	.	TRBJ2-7	CASSLHGAAGEQYF	TGTGCCAGCAGCTTGCACGGGGCAGCGGGTGAGCAGTACTTC
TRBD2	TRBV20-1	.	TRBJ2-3	CSAPPRLAGATQYF	TGCAGTGCTCCACCCCGACTAGCGGGAGCGACGCAGTATTTT
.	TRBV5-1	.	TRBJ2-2	CASSPGDAANTGELFF	TGCGCCAGCAGCCCGGGGGACGCTGCGAACACCGGGGAGCTGTTTTTT
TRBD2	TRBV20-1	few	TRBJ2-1	CSRRGLAGGDEQFF	TGCAGTCGCCGTGGACTAGCGGGAGGAGACGAGCAGTTCTTC